A single T cell receptor (beta chain) is shown here with its context. A much larger clone lies a single base off, so this may be a read error. This sample was included in a study of T cells in Graves' hyperthyroidism and ophthalmopathy. Germline lookup yields CDR1 LNHDA and CDR2 SQIVND (reference sequence). Trimming left V 2 bases short and J 3 bases short, with 7 bases between. The CDR3 totals 13 residues. TCR beta CDR3 regions were amplified from RNA. HTBI primers drove first-round RT-PCR of the TCR CDR3. TCRdb called the multiplex PCR reads again in MiXCR, with one record for every CDR3 protein. The sample carries a few hundred thousand distinct CDR3 sequences, roughly an eighth recorded once.

Sequencing input: blood. The TCR originated in a woman aged 40 to 55 with Graves' ophthalmopathy. The V gene is TRBV19, the J gene TRBJ1-1; no firm D call. This chain's CDR3 is CASSISGDTEAFF. The CDR3 DNA reads TGTGCCAGTAGTATATCTGGGGACACTGAAGCTTTCTTT.